This T cell receptor beta chain is from a study of T cell responses to AZD1222 COVID-19 vaccine. Regarding the study as a whole: Repertoires were sampled only after the peak T cell response. As reported, nearly half of all spike-specific TCRs target variant regions that are unmutated.

Worth noting for this clone: The antigen remains undetermined.

Germline V CDR1 and CDR2: MNHEY, SVGAGI. This CDR3 spans 15 amino acids. The ends were cut back, 7 bases at V and 6 bases at J, with 19 bases in the middle. Some clones are missing from TCRdb's copy, which holds only in-frame ones; the method was immunoSEQ multiplex PCR. The sample yields about 69,000 clones, 75% to 85% seen once. This receptor was identified in an adult who received the AZD1222 COVID-19 vaccine. V is TRBV6-5 and J is TRBJ2-1; a possible D gene is TRBD2 (5 bases). The sample was peripheral blood, taken 28 days after the second AZD1222 dose. CDR3 sequence: CASTHSSRGRNEQFF. CDR3 in DNA: TGTGCCAGCACCCACTCCTCCAGAGGGCGCAATGAGCAGTTCTTC.